These T cell receptor beta chains were read from a single sample in a study of T cells after yellow fever vaccination. TCRdb reanalysed the 5' RACE reads using MiXCR and keeps one entry per CDR3 protein. This table has over 200,000 distinct CDR3 sequences, 6.7% appearing once. The source was CD4+ T cells sorted from PBMCs, collected on the day of the yellow fever booster vaccination. The receptors were gathered from a man aged 25 to 40 who received the YFV17D yellow fever vaccine. CDR3s leave out the opening cysteine and the closing phenylalanine or tryptophan.

v_call cdr3_aa
TRBV7-9 ASSRGGASYNEQF
TRBV20-1 SAQGRTSGLMQF
TRBV20-1 SARWASQDTQY
TRBV5-5 ASSPTGWGTGELF
TRBV12-5 ASGFLRSSGANVLT
TRBV28 ASSQVGTGTYEQY
TRBV11-2 ASSLVRGPGELF
TRBV6-2/TRBV6-3 ASRPSGNTDTQY
TRBV30 AWREGARLGPQH
TRBV11-2 ASSLDWTSPEQY
TRBV7-9 ASSLGSGTSGSYEQY
TRBV10-3 AITADRDSYEQY
TRBV6-2/TRBV6-3 ASSLAGGTHYEQY
TRBV18 ASSPGDGLENEQF
TRBV4-3 ASGNSGANVLT
TRBV5-1 ASSAAIGSTDTQY
TRBV6-1 ASSDVGLSYEQY
TRBV28 ASRGGEYNEQF
TRBV11-1 ASRRTSDAKNIQY
TRBV7-2 ASSKSGTSSEQF
TRBV10-2 ASRLTGGGNTEAF
TRBV24-1 ATSDGGRNNEQF
TRBV30 AWSWNNEQF
TRBV5-6 ASSLVERRLTDTQY
TRBV23-1 ARYRNSEETQY
TRBV9 ASSVTSAANNEKLF
TRBV11-2 ASSLSRLVHEQF
TRBV3-1 ASKLGEGYGYT
TRBV7-2 ASSFSSGRSGELF
TRBV6-5 ASSSTASSYNSPLH
TRBV5-1 ASSLETDLQETQY
TRBV9 ASSDLNAGRYTDTQY
TRBV4-2 ASSQAGGSYNEQF
TRBV4-3 ASSRGRAGNSYEQY
TRBV7-2 ASSLSWGEQY
TRBV7-8 ASSLAERTDTQY
TRBV10-1 ASSSGQAGRWV
TRBV5-1 ASSALTGTGGWQETQY
TRBV20-1 SAGLAGGNEQF
TRBV18 ASSATASGANVLT
TRBV12-3/TRBV12-4 ASNARADTEAF
TRBV12-3/TRBV12-4 ASTPGLAGVMQY
TRBV4-3 ASSQDFVRGRYEQF
TRBV5-1 ASSVDRVPYEQY
TRBV6-2/TRBV6-3 ASRESGSSYEQY
TRBV20-1 SGRDATSYNEQF
TRBV30 ACPSVRGYNEQF
TRBV7-6 ASSFSGVNEQF